This T cell receptor (beta chain) was identified in a study of cytomegalovirus exposure and HLA in healthy donors. Across the study: Across more than 350 genotyped donors, 81% landed in the Caucasian-associated ancestry cluster.

As for this clone: Its antigen is not identified.

Study-wide results and limits: Immune exposure data for these donors was limited to CMV serostatus. Other equally common chains were less clonally expanded than HLA-associated TCR beta chains, a later analysis showed. Later work associated fewer than 20,000 TCR beta sequences with HLA alleles at 0.05 false discovery rate.

Per germline, CDR1 MGHDK and CDR2 SYGVNS. The junction had 9 bases not matched to a gene; V was cut back by 1 base and J by 9 bases. The CDR3 consists of 17 residues. PCR involved 60 Vbeta and 13 Jbeta primers. Repertoires were generated with immunoSEQ multiplex PCR, while TCRdb's copy carries only in-frame clones and drops some. The sample shows 70,000 to 95,000 clones, around two thirds of them seen only once. Specimen: PBMCs. This receptor was taken from a woman younger than 45 in good health and CMV-seropositive. The chain is built from TRBV25-1 and TRBJ2-1; TRBD2 aligns across 13 bases. In DNA form, the CDR3 reads TGTGCCAGCAGTGAATCCGGGACTAGCGGGGTACGGGGTGAGCAGTTCTTC. Amino acids: CASSESGTSGVRGEQFF.